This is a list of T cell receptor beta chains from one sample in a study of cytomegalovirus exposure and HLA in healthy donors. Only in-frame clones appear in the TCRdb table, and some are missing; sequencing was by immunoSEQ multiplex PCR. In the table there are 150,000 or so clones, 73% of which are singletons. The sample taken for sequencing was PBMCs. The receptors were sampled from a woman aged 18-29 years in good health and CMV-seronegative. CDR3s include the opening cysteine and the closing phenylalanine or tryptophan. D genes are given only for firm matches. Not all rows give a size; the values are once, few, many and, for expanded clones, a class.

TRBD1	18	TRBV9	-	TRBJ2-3	CASSVATLGQGPTDTQYF	TGTGCCAGCAGCGTAGCTACACTCGGACAGGGGCCCACAGATACGCAGTATTTT
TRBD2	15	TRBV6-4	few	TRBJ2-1	CASSDGTSGENEQFF	TGTGCCAGCAGTGACGGGACTAGCGGGGAGAATGAGCAGTTCTTC
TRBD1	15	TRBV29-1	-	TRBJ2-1	CSVEGTGWSYNEQFF	TGCAGCGTTGAAGGGACAGGGTGGTCCTACAATGAGCAGTTCTTC
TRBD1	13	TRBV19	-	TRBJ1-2	CATSRTGRYGYTF	TGTGCGACGTCCAGGACAGGACGCTATGGCTACACCTTC
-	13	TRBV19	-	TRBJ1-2	CASSNAPRYGYTF	TGTGCCAGTAGTAATGCGCCAAGATATGGCTACACCTTC
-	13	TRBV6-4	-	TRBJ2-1	CASSDLSGNEQFF	TGTGCCAGCAGTGATCTCTCCGGCAATGAGCAGTTCTTC
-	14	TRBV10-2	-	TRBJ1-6	CASSSDIGSSPLHF	TGCGCCAGCAGTTCGGACATCGGCAGTTCACCCCTCCACTTT
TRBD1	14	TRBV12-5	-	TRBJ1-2	CASGLGQGTYGYTF	TGTGCTAGTGGTTTGGGACAGGGAACCTATGGCTACACCTTC
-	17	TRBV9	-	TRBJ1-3	CASSVGSGAGEGNTIYF	TGTGCCAGCAGCGTAGGATCTGGGGCCGGAGAAGGAAACACCATATATTTT
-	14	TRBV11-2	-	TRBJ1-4	CASSLDRVAEKLFF	TGTGCCAGCAGCTTAGACAGGGTGGCTGAAAAACTGTTTTTT
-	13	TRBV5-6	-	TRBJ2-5	CASSLVTEETQYF	TGTGCCAGCAGCTTGGTGACAGAAGAGACCCAGTACTTC
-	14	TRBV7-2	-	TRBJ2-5	CASSSARVQETQYF	TGTGCCAGCAGCTCCGCCCGGGTCCAAGAGACCCAGTACTTC
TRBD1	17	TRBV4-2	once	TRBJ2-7	CASSQDLGQGDGVEQYF	TGTGCCAGCAGCCAGGACTTAGGACAGGGGGACGGGGTCGAGCAGTACTTC
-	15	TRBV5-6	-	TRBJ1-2	CASSYRDAGGYGYTF	TGTGCCAGCAGCTACCGGGACGCCGGGGGCTATGGCTACACCTTC
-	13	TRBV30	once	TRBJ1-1	CAWSVDSNTEAFF	TGTGCCTGGAGTGTTGACAGTAACACTGAAGCTTTCTTT
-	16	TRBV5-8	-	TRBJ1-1	CASSLIGPVLPTEAFF	TGTGCCAGCAGCCTAATTGGGCCGGTCCTTCCCACTGAAGCTTTCTTT
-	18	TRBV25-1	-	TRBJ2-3	CASSELGQGGFDTDTQYF	TGTGCCAGCAGTGAACTTGGCCAAGGGGGTTTTGACACAGATACGCAGTATTTT
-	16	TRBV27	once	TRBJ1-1	CASSLWAAKGLAEAFF	TGTGCCAGCAGTTTGTGGGCCGCCAAGGGGCTTGCCGAAGCTTTCTTT
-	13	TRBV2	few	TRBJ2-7	CASSSEGTSEQYF	TGTGCCAGCAGCTCAGAGGGAACCTCCGAGCAGTACTTC
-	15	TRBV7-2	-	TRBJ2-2	CASSLVGLRTGELFF	TGTGCCAGCAGCTTAGTCGGACTACGGACCGGGGAGCTGTTTTTT
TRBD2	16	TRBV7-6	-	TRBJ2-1	CASSLVGGSSYNEQFF	TGTGCCAGCAGCTTAGTCGGCGGGAGCTCCTACAATGAGCAGTTCTTC
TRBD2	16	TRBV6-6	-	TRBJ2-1	CASSTSTSGNSREQFF	TGTGCCAGCAGTACCTCGACTAGCGGGAACAGTCGTGAGCAGTTCTTC
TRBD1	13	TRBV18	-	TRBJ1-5	CASSERQGEAQHF	TGTGCCAGCTCAGAAAGACAGGGCGAAGCCCAGCATTTT
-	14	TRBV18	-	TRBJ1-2	CASASTDSVYGYTF	TGTGCCAGCGCATCGACAGATTCTGTCTATGGCTACACCTTC
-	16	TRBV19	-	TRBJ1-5	CASSIRPLQSNQPQHF	TGTGCCAGTAGTATCAGGCCCCTCCAGAGCAATCAGCCCCAGCATTTT
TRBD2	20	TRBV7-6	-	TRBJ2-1	CASSLELEAGGLWSYNEQFF	TGTGCCAGCAGCTTAGAGTTGGAAGCGGGGGGGCTGTGGTCCTACAATGAGCAGTTCTTC
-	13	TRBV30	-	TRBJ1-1	CAWSAGTYREAFF	TGTGCCTGGAGCGCAGGGACTTATAGAGAAGCTTTCTTT
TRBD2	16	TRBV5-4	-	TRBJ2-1	CASTTKGGRSYNEQFF	TGTGCCAGCACCACAAAGGGCGGGAGGTCCTACAATGAGCAGTTCTTC
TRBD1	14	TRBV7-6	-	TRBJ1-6	CASSFATGDSPLHF	TGTGCCAGCAGCTTTGCGACAGGGGATTCACCCCTCCACTTT
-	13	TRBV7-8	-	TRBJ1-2	CASSHPEGRGYTF	TGTGCCAGCAGCCATCCAGAGGGTCGGGGCTACACCTTC
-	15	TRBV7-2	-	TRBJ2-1	CASSLGGFLNNEQFF	TGTGCCAGCAGCTTAGGGGGCTTTTTAAACAATGAGCAGTTCTTC
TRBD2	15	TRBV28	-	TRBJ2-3	CASPGPGLAGDTQYF	TGTGCCAGCCCAGGACCGGGACTAGCGGGCGATACGCAGTATTTT
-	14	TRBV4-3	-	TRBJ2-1	CASSQDGRGNEQFF	TGCGCCAGCAGCCAAGATGGGCGGGGCAATGAGCAGTTCTTC
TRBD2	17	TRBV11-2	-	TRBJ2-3	CASSLEALAGLTDTQYF	TGTGCCAGCAGCTTAGAGGCTCTAGCGGGCCTCACAGATACGCAGTATTTT
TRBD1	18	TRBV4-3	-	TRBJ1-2	CASSQDLAGGKNYYGYTF	TGCGCCAGCAGCCAAGATTTGGCAGGGGGAAAAAACTACTATGGCTACACCTTC